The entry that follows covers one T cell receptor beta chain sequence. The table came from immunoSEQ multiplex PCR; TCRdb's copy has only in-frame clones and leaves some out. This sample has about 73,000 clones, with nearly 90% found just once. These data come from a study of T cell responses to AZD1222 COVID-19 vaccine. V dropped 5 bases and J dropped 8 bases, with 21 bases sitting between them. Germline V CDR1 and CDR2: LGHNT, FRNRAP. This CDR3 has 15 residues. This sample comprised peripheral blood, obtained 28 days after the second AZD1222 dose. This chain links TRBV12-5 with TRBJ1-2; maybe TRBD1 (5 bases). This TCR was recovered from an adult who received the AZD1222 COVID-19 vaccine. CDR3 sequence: CASGPAPGTVGGYTF. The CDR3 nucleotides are TGTGCTAGTGGTCCAGCCCCCGGGACGGTCGGGGGCTACACCTTC.